A selection of T cell receptor beta chains follows, all from one sample in a study of T cells in Graves' hyperthyroidism and ophthalmopathy. TCRdb independently ran MiXCR on the multiplex PCR reads; one entry per CDR3 protein. The sample lists about 300,000 distinct CDR3 sequences; roughly 17% were seen once. The specimen was blood. The receptor set was obtained from a young man with Graves' hyperthyroidism. The CDR3 runs from the conserved cysteine through the conserved F or W. The D gene is left open where the match is weak. Some rows mark clone size as missing; the rest say once, few, many or name a class of expanded clone.

TRBV24-1	NA	NA	TRBJ1-5	TGTGCCACCAGTGATTCCGGGAATCAGCCCCAGCATTTT	CATSDSGNQPQHF
TRBV20-1	TRBD1	many	TRBJ1-6	TGCAGTGCTGACAGGGTCCGTAATTCACCCCTCCACTTT	CSADRVRNSPLHF
TRBV4-2	TRBD2	NA	TRBJ2-1	TGTGCCAGCAGCCAAGATTCTAGCGGGAGGGGTGAGCAGTTCTTC	CASSQDSSGRGEQFF
TRBV11-1	NA	NA	TRBJ2-1	TGTGCCAGCAGCTTGTCCCGGCGCGGGGCGAATGAGCAGTTCTTC	CASSLSRRGANEQFF
TRBV6-1	NA	many	TRBJ2-2	TGTGCCAGCAGTGAAATAAGCAGGGCCAACACCGGGGAGCTGTTTTTT	CASSEISRANTGELFF
TRBV10-3	NA	few	TRBJ1-4	TGTGCCATCAGTGACAGTGAAAAACTGTTTTTT	CAISDSEKLFF
TRBV7-2	TRBD2	many	TRBJ2-7	TGTGCCAGCAGGGGGCTAGCGGGGGGACCCCCCTACGAGCAGTACTTC	CASRGLAGGPPYEQYF
TRBV25-1	NA	NA	TRBJ1-5	TGTGCCAGCAGTGCCCCAGGGGCGGTTCAGCCCCAGCATTTT	CASSAPGAVQPQHF
TRBV9	NA	few	TRBJ2-3	TGTGCCAGCAGCGTAGAGGGCAGCACAGATACGCAGTATTTT	CASSVEGSTDTQYF
TRBV4-2	NA	NA	TRBJ2-1	TGTGCCAGCAGCCAAGACAGGGGCATGAAGAATGAGCAGTTCTTC	CASSQDRGMKNEQFF
TRBV28	NA	many	TRBJ1-1	TGTGCCAGCAGTACAATAGGGGCTGAAGCTTTCTTT	CASSTIGAEAFF
TRBV28	NA	many	TRBJ1-5	TGTGCCAGCAAAACCGGGGTTCCCCTGAATAAACCCCAGCATTTT	CASKTGVPLNKPQHF
TRBV7-2	NA	many	TRBJ1-3	TGTGCCAGCAGCTCCCTTGGAAACACCATATATTTT	CASSSLGNTIYF
TRBV5-5	TRBD1	many	TRBJ1-6	TGTGCCAGCAGTACCCCGACAGGGGGCCGAAATTCACCCCTCCACTTT	CASSTPTGGRNSPLHF
TRBV25-1	TRBD2	few	TRBJ2-1	TGTGCCAGCAATTCCCCCGGACTAGCGGGGAACAATGAGCAGTTCTTC	CASNSPGLAGNNEQFF